The 18 T cell receptor beta chains below were found in one sample sequenced in a study of human T cells and chemical hapten exposure. TCRdb reanalysed the RACE reads using MiXCR and keeps one entry per CDR3 protein. This sample has under 300,000 distinct CDR3 sequences, with about 9.4% found just once. As to time point: pre-sensitization, week 0. Noted treatment: therapeutic diphenylcyclopropenone sensitization with weekly scalp DPC. Material: whole blood, obtained in connection with sensitization to the hapten diphenylcyclopropenone (DPC). These receptors came from a woman aged 35 to 49 with alopecia areata. Some clones in this sample may be carry-over from other donors' samples.

This clonotype was recorded many times. The chain carries TRBV7-2 and TRBJ1-4; D is uncertain. This CDR3 spans 13 amino acids. V gave up 5 bases and J gave up 1 base, with 5 bases separating them. Looked up from germline, CDR1 is SGHTA and CDR2 is FQGNSA. CDR3 region: CASSPLTNEKLFF. The CDR3 nucleotides are TGTGCCAGCAGCCCTCTAACTAATGAAAAACTGTTTTTT.

This clonotype was counted at least ten times. V usage is TRBV20-1 and J usage is TRBJ1-1, with D unresolved. Per the germline V gene, CDR1 is DFQATT and CDR2 is SNEGSKA (reference sequence). V gave up 0 bases and J gave up 4 bases, with 12 bases separating them. CDR3 length: 14 residues. In DNA, the CDR3 is TGCAGTGCTAGAGACTCCCAGGAGGTCACTGAAGCTTTCTTT. It specifies CSARDSQEVTEAFF.

This clonotype was seen a few times. The rearrangement links TRBV7-9 to TRBJ2-3; TRBD1 is a possible D gene (7 bases). Germline V lookup: CDR1 SEHNR, CDR2 FQNEAQ (reference sequence). The CDR3 covers 15 residues. Trimming cost V 4 bases and J 6 bases, with 17 bases left between them. The CDR3 loop is CASSWVRRGRDTQYF. CDR3 DNA: TGTGCCAGCAGCTGGGTCCGGAGGGGGCGGGATACGCAGTATTTT.

Only a few counts were recorded for this clonotype. The CDR3 is CASTPLRGRNTEAFF. The CDR3 DNA sequence: TGTGCCAGCACCCCTTTGAGGGGGCGTAACACTGAAGCTTTCTTT. V gene TRBV7-2 combines with J gene TRBJ1-1, with 7 bases matching TRBD1. CDR1 SGHTA and CDR2 FQGNSA come from the germline V gene. CDR3 length: 15 amino acids. Trimming took 7 bases from V and 2 from J; bases not matched to a gene: 10.

This clonotype occurred a few times. V and J are TRBV29-1 and TRBJ2-3; 8 bases line up with TRBD1. The CDR3 has 14 amino acids. Trimming cost V 2 bases and J 7 bases; bases outside gene matches: 8. From germline, CDR1 is SQVTM and CDR2 ANQGSEA. CDR3 region: CSVEKGQGGNTQYF. The CDR3 nucleotides read TGCAGCGTTGAAAAAGGACAGGGTGGAAATACGCAGTATTTT.

This chain links TRBV20-1 with TRBJ1-1; no reliable D call. There are 14 residues in the CDR3. Trimming left V 0 bases short and J 0 bases short, with 8 bases between. Germline assignment: CDR1 DFQATT and CDR2 SNEGSKA (reference sequence). CDR3 protein: CSARDAAVNTEAFF. Written as DNA, the CDR3 is TGCAGTGCTAGAGATGCGGCGGTGAACACTGAAGCTTTCTTT.

J is TRBJ2-3 and V is TRBV7-2; the D call may be TRBD1 or TRBD2 (5 bases each). The CDR3 sequence is 15 residues long. Germline V CDR1 and CDR2: SGHTA, FQGNSA. The V end lost 4 bases, the J end lost 8 bases, and 19 bases lay between the germline ends. CDR3 coding DNA: TGTGCCAGCAGCTCCGTGGGCCAGGGAGAGTTTACGCAGTATTTT. Its protein is CASSSVGQGEFTQYF.

This clonotype appeared a few times. The chain employs TRBV12-3 or TRBV12-4 and TRBJ2-2; 7 nucleotides align to TRBD2. The V gene end was trimmed by 6 bases and the J gene end by 8 bases; junction bases not matched to a gene: 0. CDR3 length: 11 residues. The CDR3 loop is CASRGLGELFF. For the CDR3, the DNA is TGTGCCAGCAGGGGACTAGGGGAGCTGTTTTTT.

This clonotype was observed a few times. The chain carries TRBV28 and TRBJ1-4; 10 nucleotides agree with TRBD1. The CDR3 runs 15 residues. Germline V gives CDR1 MDHEN, CDR2 SYDVKM. The trim removed 4 bases at V and 5 bases at J, leaving 4 bases unmatched. The CDR3 DNA reads as TGTGCCAGCAGTTACGGGGGACAGGGGAATGAAAAACTGTTTTTT. Translating it yields CASSYGGQGNEKLFF.

The rearrangement joins TRBV6-1 to TRBJ1-1; 7 bases match TRBD1. There are 14 residues in the CDR3. Germline V CDR1 and CDR2: MNHNS, SASEGT. V gave up 4 bases and J gave up 4 bases; unmatched junction bases: 6. CDR3 region: CASSAYRGFTEAFF. In DNA, the CDR3 is TGTGCCAGCAGTGCGTACAGGGGATTCACTGAAGCTTTCTTT.

The chain carries TRBV19 and TRBJ2-7; tentatively, D is TRBD1 (6 bases). The CDR3 has 15 residues. Germline CDR1 reads LNHDA; CDR2 reads SQIVND (reference sequence). Trimming shortened V by 1 base and J by 2 bases, and 12 bases separated the two germline ends. The CDR3 DNA reads as TGTGCCAGTAGTATAGCCACAGGGCACACCTACGAGCAGTACTTC. This sequence encodes CASSIATGHTYEQYF.

This chain connects TRBV5-5 to TRBJ1-6; TRBD1 might be the D (5 bases). Trimming shortened V by 3 bases and J by 5 bases, and 12 bases separated the two germline ends. The CDR3 covers 15 residues. Per the germline V gene, CDR1 is SGHKS and CDR2 is YYEKEE (reference sequence). The CDR3, as DNA: TGTGCCAGCAGCTCGATGGGGGGGAATAATTCACCCCTCCACTTT. It yields the protein CASSSMGGNNSPLHF.

This clonotype was observed a few times. The V gene is TRBV7-9, the J gene TRBJ1-1, with a weak D call TRBD1 (5 bases). This CDR3 is built from 14 residues. V was pared by 6 bases and J by 1 base, with 12 bases between. Per the germline V gene, CDR1 is SEHNR and CDR2 is FQNEAQ (reference sequence). CDR3 region: CASRRGTENTEAFF. CDR3 nucleotide sequence: TGTGCCAGCAGGCGAGGGACGGAGAACACTGAAGCTTTCTTT.

This clonotype was seen repeatedly, ten times or more. The rearrangement joins TRBV12-3 or TRBV12-4 to TRBJ2-3; no definite D call. V was clipped by 6 bases and J by 2 bases, with 6 bases between them. The CDR3 length is 12 residues. In DNA form, the CDR3 reads TGTGCCAGCAGCGGAATCACAGATACGCAGTATTTT. It yields the protein CASSGITDTQYF.

The V call is TRBV7-8, the J call TRBJ2-1, with a weak D call TRBD2 (5 bases). Trimming cost V 2 bases and J 9 bases, with 20 bases left between them. Germline lookup yields CDR1 SGHVS and CDR2 FQNEAQ. The CDR3 consists of 16 residues. Written as DNA, the CDR3 is TGTGCCAGCAGCTTACTACGGCTAGCCTCAGAGTCTGAGCAGTTCTTC. It codes for CASSLLRLASESEQFF.

The gene calls are TRBV9 and TRBJ1-3, with 7 bases matching TRBD1. CDR1 SGDLS and CDR2 YYNGEE come from the germline V gene. Trimming at V came to 4 bases and at J to 4 bases, leaving 8 bases not matched to a gene. The CDR3 loop spans 15 amino acids. The CDR3 sequence is CASSLTGASGNTIYF. CDR3 bases: TGTGCCAGCAGCCTAACAGGGGCTAGCGGAAACACCATATATTTT.

The CDR3 coding sequence is TGTGCCAGCAGCCCACAGGGACAGGCTACCAATGAGCAGTTCTTC. Translating gives CASSPQGQATNEQFF. The chain employs TRBV5-5 and TRBJ2-1; 8 positions agree with TRBD1. The CDR3 has 15 amino acids. V shed 4 bases and J 6 bases; nucleotides not matched to a gene: 9. The germline V gene has CDR1 SGHKS and CDR2 YYEKEE (reference sequence).

This clonotype was recorded at least ten times. The chain uses TRBV6-5 and TRBJ2-1; D is uncertain. There are 14 residues in the CDR3. Germline lookup yields CDR1 MNHEY and CDR2 SVGAGI. The V end was cut by 0 bases, the J end by 4 bases, with 7 bases between. CDR3 bases: TGTGCCAGCAGTTACTCCAGAGCGTACAATGAGCAGTTCTTC. It specifies CASSYSRAYNEQFF.